Each of the 24 T cell receptor beta chains below was sequenced from the same sample in a study of T cells after posttransplantation cyclophosphamide. Assay used: immunoSEQ multiplex PCR; TCRdb lists only in-frame clones, some missing. Singletons are absent from the sample, which has over 30,000 clones. Sequenced sample: PBMCs. All receptors derive from a girl under 18 in good health, CMV-negative, and a related stem cell transplant donor.

The chain uses TRBV19 and TRBJ2-1; 9 positions agree with TRBD2. CDR1 and CDR2 from the germline V gene are LNHDA and SQIVND (reference sequence). V lost 3 bases, J lost 9 bases, and 9 bases stayed unmatched. The CDR3 is 15 residues long. The CDR3 nucleotides read TGTGCCAGTAGTATCATGGGTAGCGGGAGTAGTGAGCAGTTCTTC. This encodes CASSIMGSGSSEQFF. The full variable domain, with the rest looked up from reference TRBV19 and TRBJ2-1, is DGGITQSPKYLFRKEGQNVTLSCEQNLNHDAMYWYRQDPGQGLRLIYYSQIVNDFQKGDIAEGYSVSREKKESFPLTVTSAQKNPTAFYLCASSIMGSGSSEQFFGPGTRLTVL.

This clone was detected ten times or more. The V call is TRBV10-2, the J call TRBJ2-4, with 9 bases aligning to TRBD2. Per germline, CDR1 WSHSY and CDR2 SAAADI. The CDR3 loop spans 16 amino acids. J was trimmed by 1 base and V by 2 bases; bases with no gene match: 3. The CDR3: CASSEETSGAKNIQYF. The CDR3 bases are TGCGCCAGCAGTGAGGAGACTAGCGGCGCCAAAAACATTCAGTACTTC.

This clone occurred many times. The V and J genes are TRBV20-1 and TRBJ1-3, with D unresolved. This CDR3 comprises 11 residues. Germline CDR1 is DFQATT and CDR2 is SNEGSKA (reference sequence). V lost 6 bases to trimming and J lost 7 bases, with 10 bases between them. The CDR3 DNA follows: TGCAGTGCCACCACTTCGAACACCATATATTTT. Translated, it gives CSATTSNTIYF.

This clone was seen a few times. The V and J genes are TRBV29-1 and TRBJ1-2; tentatively, D is TRBD1 (5 bases). Germline loops: CDR1 SQVTM, CDR2 ANQGSEA. V lost 4 bases and J 3 bases, leaving 9 bases between the germline ends. CDR3 length: 12 amino acids. CDR3 amino acids: CSVAGTDYGYTF. The CDR3 region has the DNA TGCAGCGTTGCCGGGACTGACTATGGCTACACCTTC.

The rearrangement joins TRBV4-1 to TRBJ2-5, with D perhaps matching TRBD2 (6 bases). The CDR3 is 14 amino acids. The germline V and J ends were trimmed by 5 bases and 9 bases, with 19 bases remaining between them. Germline values: CDR1 MGHRA, CDR2 YSYEKL. CDR3 region: CASSRRLGGAAQYF. The CDR3 bases are TGCGCCAGCAGCAGACGACTAGGAGGCGCGGCCCAGTACTTC.

This clone was seen at least ten times. This chain joins TRBV15 and TRBJ1-2; the D is unclear. V was trimmed by 1 base and J by 6 bases, leaving 9 bases between them. The CDR3 runs 13 residues. Looked up from germline, CDR1 is LNHNV and CDR2 is YYDKDF (reference sequence). The CDR3 here is CATSRAPADGYTF. The CDR3 DNA sequence: TGTGCCACCAGCAGAGCCCCAGCGGATGGCTACACCTTC.

The rearrangement uses TRBV30 and TRBJ2-5; TRBD1 aligns across 12 bases. The tail of the sequence fits TRBJ2-7 better, so the J call may be wrong. Per the germline V gene, CDR1 is GTSNPN and CDR2 is SVGIG (reference sequence). The CDR3 has 15 residues. CDR3 DNA: TGTGCCTGGAGTGTACAGGGACAGGGGGCCCACGAGCAGTACTTC. This gives the protein CAWSVQGQGAHEQYF.

The chain joins TRBV6-1 to TRBJ2-1, with 8 bases identical to TRBD1. V was pared by 0 bases and J by 6 bases, with 4 bases of the junction left unmatched. This CDR3 is 15 amino acids long. Germline V gene sequence: CDR1 MNHNS, CDR2 SASEGT. CDR3 DNA: TGTGCCAGCAGTGAAGCTAGGACAGGGCCCAATGAGCAGTTCTTC. The encoded protein is CASSEARTGPNEQFF.

This rearrangement joins TRBV18 to TRBJ2-7; D remains ambiguous. The CDR3 is 15 amino acids. Trimming cost V 0 bases and J 4 bases, with 13 bases left between them. The germline V gene has CDR1 KGHSH and CDR2 LQKENI. The CDR3 protein is CASSPPGTAIYEQYF. The CDR3, as DNA: TGTGCCAGCTCACCACCGGGTACAGCTATTTACGAGCAGTACTTC. Variable domain in full (rest from reference TRBV18 and TRBJ2-7): NAGVMQNPRHLVRRRGQEARLRCSPMKGHSHVYWYRQLPEEGLKFMVYLQKENIIDESGMPKERFSAEFPKEGPSILRIQQVVRGDSAAYFCASSPPGTAIYEQYFGPGTRLTVT.

The chain employs TRBV7-8 and TRBJ2-1, with 11 bases identical to TRBD2. The germline V gene has CDR1 SGHVS and CDR2 FQNEAQ. This CDR3 spans 15 amino acids. Trimming took 5 bases from V and 3 from J; bases not matched to a gene: 3. The CDR3 bases are TGTGCCAGCAGCCTTCTAGCGGGAGGCTACAATGAGCAGTTCTTC. Translation gives CASSLLAGGYNEQFF.

The chain links TRBV14 to TRBJ2-1; D may be TRBD1 (5 bases). CDR1 is SGHDN and CDR2 is FVKESK in the germline V gene. Trimming took off 4 bases at V and 3 bases at J, with 22 bases between the two ends. The CDR3 is 18 amino acids. The CDR3 DNA reads as TGTGCCAGCAGCCCACAAGTGCCTGACCGGACATACTACAATGAGCAGTTCTTC. Encoded protein: CASSPQVPDRTYYNEQFF.

This clone was recorded a few times. The gene calls are TRBV28 and TRBJ2-7, with 8 bases identical to TRBD2. Germline CDR1 reads MDHEN; CDR2 reads SYDVKM. V lost 6 bases to trimming and J lost 3 bases; unmatched junction nucleotides: 7. The CDR3 contains 14 residues. Written as DNA, the CDR3 is TGTGCCAGCAGGCGGGGGGCTAGCCTCTACGAGCAGTACTTC. This gives the protein CASRRGASLYEQYF.

This clone has at least ten counts. This chain joins TRBV11-2 and TRBJ1-3, with D possibly matching TRBD1 (5 bases). This CDR3 contains 14 residues. In germline, CDR1 is SGHAT, CDR2 FQNNGV. Trimming shortened V by 1 base and J by 4 bases, and 8 bases separated the two germline ends. The CDR3: CASSLAGIGNTIYF. Written as DNA, the CDR3 is TGTGCCAGCAGCTTAGCAGGGATCGGAAACACCATATATTTT.

CDR3 DNA sequence: TGTGCCAGCAGTGGCAGGAATCAGCCCCAGCATTTT. Residues: CASSGRNQPQHF. The V and J genes are TRBV28 and TRBJ1-5; D gene unclear. This CDR3 has 12 amino acids. Trimming removed 5 bases at V and 4 bases at J, with 6 bases between. Germline CDR1 reads MDHEN; CDR2 reads SYDVKM.

There are a few counts of this clone. The J gene is TRBJ1-1, the V gene TRBV9; 7 bases map to TRBD1. The CDR3 contains 15 residues. Per the germline V gene, CDR1 is SGDLS and CDR2 is YYNGEE. The J segment lost 1 base and the V segment lost 5 bases, leaving 8 bases of the junction unmatched. The CDR3 region has the DNA TGTGCCAGCAGGTTCCCGGGACAGCCGAACACTGAAGCTTTCTTT. Protein: CASRFPGQPNTEAFF.

This clone was detected ten times or more. V gene TRBV19 combines with J gene TRBJ2-7, with 9 bases aligning to TRBD1. V shed 9 bases and J 3 bases; nucleotides not matched to a gene: 3. The germline gives CDR1 LNHDA, CDR2 SQIVND (reference sequence). The CDR3 runs 12 residues. The chain's CDR3 is CASGTGIYEQYF. CDR3 nucleotide sequence: TGTGCCAGCGGGACAGGGATCTACGAGCAGTACTTC.

This clone was counted ten times or more. J is TRBJ2-7 and V is TRBV10-2; 10 bases line up with TRBD1. The CDR3 length is 17 residues. V gave up 4 bases and J gave up 3 bases; unmatched junction bases: 12. In germline, CDR1 is WSHSY, CDR2 SAAADI. The CDR3 here is CASSANLGQGSLYEQYF. The DNA for the CDR3 is TGCGCCAGCAGTGCGAATTTGGGACAGGGGAGCCTCTACGAGCAGTACTTC.

This clone has at least ten counts. CDR3 region: CASSWDTPGVYEQYF. CDR3 sequence (DNA): TGCGCCAGCAGCTGGGACACCCCGGGTGTGTACGAGCAGTACTTC. This chain joins TRBV5-1 and TRBJ2-7; perhaps TRBD1 as D (6 bases). Germline lookup yields CDR1 SGHRS and CDR2 YFSETQ. V was clipped by 3 bases and J by 4 bases, with 17 bases between them. The CDR3 extends over 15 amino acids.

This rearrangement joins TRBV28 to TRBJ1-2; D call uncertain. The germline V gene encodes CDR1 MDHEN and CDR2 SYDVKM. V lost 4 bases, J lost 1 base, and 4 bases lay in between. This CDR3 has 12 amino acids. The CDR3 region has the DNA TGTGCCAGCAGTTATATTAACTATGGCTACACCTTC. This encodes CASSYINYGYTF.

In this sample, this clone turned up many times. The gene calls are TRBV30 and TRBJ1-1; D gene unclear. V lost 0 bases and J lost 11, with 10 bases in between. In germline, CDR1 is GTSNPN, CDR2 SVGIG (reference sequence). The CDR3 length is 11 residues. The DNA of the CDR3 is TGTGCCTGGAGTGTGGGGAGTTGGGCTTTCTTT. This encodes CAWSVGSWAFF.

The genes are TRBV4-2 and TRBJ2-2, with TRBD2 matching over 7 bases. Germline loops: CDR1 LGHNA, CDR2 YNFKEQ. With 0 bases clipped from V and 2 bases from J, the junction kept 6 bases outside the gene matches. This CDR3 has 17 residues. CDR3 in DNA: TGTGCCAGCAGCCAAGAGGTCTCTAGCGGTAACACCGGGGAGCTGTTTTTT. It encodes CASSQEVSSGNTGELFF.

This clone was observed many times. V and J are TRBV4-1 and TRBJ1-4, with a possible D match to TRBD1 (5 bases). The germline V gene encodes CDR1 MGHRA and CDR2 YSYEKL. The length of the CDR3 is 15 residues. Trimming took 0 bases from V and 3 from J, leaving 8 bases between them. CDR3 region: CASSQEPGSNEKLFF. CDR3 nucleotides: TGCGCCAGCAGCCAAGAGCCAGGGTCTAATGAAAAACTGTTTTTT.

The sample holds a few counts of this clone. The CDR3 coding sequence is TGTGCCATCAGTGAGAACCCCAGGGGGCTCTACACTGAAGCTTTCTTT. This encodes CAISENPRGLYTEAFF. This chain joins TRBV10-3 and TRBJ1-1, with 8 bases that match TRBD1. V dropped 2 bases and J dropped 3; count of bases not matched to a gene: 8. Germline assignment: CDR1 ENHRY and CDR2 SYGVKD. CDR3 length: 16 amino acids.

This clone has more than one count but fewer than ten. The chain joins TRBV20-1 to TRBJ2-7; possibly TRBD2 for D (6 bases). Trimming left V 3 bases short and J 6 bases short, with 9 bases between. CDR3 length: 11 amino acids. Germline V gene lookup returns CDR1 DFQATT and CDR2 SNEGSKA (reference sequence). CDR3 nucleotide sequence: TGCAGTGCTAGGGGGGGTTCCGAGCAGTACTTC. This translates into CSARGGSEQYF.